Presented here are 20 T cell receptor beta chains from one specimen sequenced in a study of shared clonotypes between healthy human individuals. Produced via immunoSEQ multiplex PCR; TCRdb's table is partial and in-frame only. The sample records 700,000 to 950,000 clones, 90% to 98% being singletons. Cells designated naive CD8 were CD45RO-negative and were positively selected for CCR7, with terminally differentiated effector memory CD45RA+ cells excluded. The sample consisted of naive CD8+ T cells sorted from blood. The receptors stem from a man aged 25-45 years in good health.

V usage is TRBV7-9 and J usage is TRBJ2-7; the D gene is possibly TRBD1 (5 bases). The CDR3 runs to 14 residues. Germline CDR1 SEHNR, CDR2 FQNEAQ (reference sequence). V was trimmed by 3 bases and J by 0 bases, leaving 9 bases between them. CDR3 bases: TGTGCCAGCAGCTTGGACACCCGCTCCTACGAGCAGTACTTC. Translating it yields CASSLDTRSYEQYF. Using reference TRBV7-9 and TRBJ2-7 for the parts outside the CDR3, the full variable domain is DTGVSQNPRHKITKRGQNVTFRCDPISEHNRLYWYRQTLGQGPEFLTYFQNEAQLEKSRLLSDRFSAERPKGSFSTLEIQRTEQGDSAMYLCASSLDTRSYEQYFGPGTRLTVT.

This rearrangement joins TRBV29-1 to TRBJ2-2; 11 bases are a match to TRBD1. The J segment lost 6 bases and the V segment lost 4 bases, leaving 4 bases of the junction unmatched. CDR1 and CDR2 from the germline V gene are SQVTM and ANQGSEA. The CDR3 has 14 residues. The CDR3 nucleotides read TGCAGCGTTGTAAGGGGACAGGGGGCCGGGGAGCTGTTTTTT. This encodes CSVVRGQGAGELFF.

J is TRBJ1-4 and V is TRBV7-8, with a possible D match to TRBD1 (6 bases). The CDR3 sequence is 15 residues long. CDR1 is SGHVS, CDR2 FQNEAQ, per germline. Trimming cost V 6 bases and J 5 bases, with 16 bases left between them. In DNA, the CDR3 is TGTGCCAGCAGGTTTCGGGGTCAGGGGAATGAAAAACTGTTTTTT. The encoded protein is CASRFRGQGNEKLFF.

This rearrangement joins TRBV9 to TRBJ2-7; no clear D gene. CDR3 size: 16 residues. Germline CDR1 and CDR2: SGDLS and YYNGEE. Trimming removed 0 bases from V and 3 bases from J, with 16 bases in between. The CDR3 DNA reads as TGTGCCAGCAGCGTAGAGTTTCCCGGGTCAGACTACGAGCAGTACTTC. This codes for CASSVEFPGSDYEQYF. The full variable domain, rest sourced from reference TRBV9 and TRBJ2-7, is DSGVTQTPKHLITATGQRVTLRCSPRSGDLSVYWYQQSLDQGLQFLIQYYNGEERAKGNILERFSAQQFPDLHSELNLSSLELGDSALYFCASSVEFPGSDYEQYFGPGTRLTVT.

The V gene is TRBV7-9, the J gene TRBJ2-3; 12 bases map to TRBD2. Unmatched junction bases numbered 6, after V lost 4 bases and J lost 1 base. Germline loops: CDR1 SEHNR, CDR2 FQNEAQ (reference sequence). This CDR3 contains 17 residues. This CDR3 is CASSSRTSGVRTDTQYF. Written as DNA, the CDR3 is TGTGCCAGCAGCTCCAGGACTAGCGGGGTACGCACAGATACGCAGTATTTT.

This chain connects TRBV7-9 to TRBJ2-2, with D perhaps matching TRBD1 (5 bases). The CDR3 has 16 residues. Deletions cut 0 bases from V and 1 base from J, with 9 bases between. Germline loops: CDR1 SEHNR, CDR2 FQNEAQ (reference sequence). In nucleotides, the CDR3 is TGTGCCAGCAGCTTAGCAGGACAAGAGAACACCGGGGAGCTGTTTTTT. Translation: CASSLAGQENTGELFF.

The J gene is TRBJ2-6, the V gene TRBV28, with 7 bases fitting TRBD1. The CDR3 length is 16 residues. The junction had 1 base not matched to a gene; V was cut back by 2 bases and J by 0 bases. The germline CDR1 and CDR2 sequences are MDHEN and SYDVKM. CDR3 residues: CASSLGTVSGANVLTF. The DNA for the CDR3 is TGTGCCAGCAGTTTAGGGACAGTCTCTGGGGCCAACGTCCTGACTTTC.

This clone was counted a single time. The V call is TRBV5-5, the J call TRBJ1-4; D remains unclear. The V and J ends lost 5 bases and 8 bases respectively, with 19 bases between them. The CDR3 is 15 amino acids. Germline CDR1 is SGHKS and CDR2 is YYEKEE (reference sequence). CDR3 amino acids: CASSMVGVGREKLFF. CDR3 coding DNA: TGTGCCAGCAGTATGGTTGGGGTCGGGAGGGAAAAACTGTTTTTT.

This clone showed up just a few times. The chain combines TRBV19 with TRBJ2-2; D is unclear. The ends were cut back, 5 bases at V and 2 bases at J, with 15 bases in the middle. CDR1 LNHDA and CDR2 SQIVND come from the germline V gene (reference sequence). CDR3 length equals 16 residues. The CDR3 DNA is TGTGCCAGTAGTTCGGCGGAGTCCCTTAACACCGGGGAGCTGTTTTTT. Amino acids: CASSSAESLNTGELFF.

The chain couples TRBV25-1 to TRBJ1-1, with 10 bases aligning to TRBD1. The CDR3 is 14 amino acids. Germline CDR1 is MGHDK and CDR2 is SYGVNS. J was trimmed by 4 bases and V by 4 bases; bases with no gene match: 3. CDR3 bases: TGTGCCAGCAGTGGGACAGGGGGGGGCACTGAAGCTTTCTTT. Protein: CASSGTGGGTEAFF.

This rearrangement joins TRBV27 to TRBJ2-1, with D unresolved. The V end lost 5 bases, the J end lost 4 bases, and 18 bases lay between the germline ends. The CDR3 totals 16 residues. Germline values: CDR1 MNHEY, CDR2 SMNVEV (reference sequence). The CDR3 coding sequence is TGTGCCAGCAGTCTCTGGACCTCCCCCCCTTACAATGAGCAGTTCTTC. Encoded protein: CASSLWTSPPYNEQFF.

This clone has just one count. The V gene is TRBV4-3, the J gene TRBJ1-1; 8 positions match TRBD1. V gave up 5 bases and J gave up 7 bases; unmatched junction bases: 3. The CDR3 extends over 12 amino acids. CDR1 and CDR2 (germline): LGHNA, YSLEER. CDR3 residues: CASSSGGVEAFF. As DNA, the CDR3 is TGCGCCAGCAGCTCAGGGGGCGTTGAAGCTTTCTTT.

This chain links TRBV7-2 with TRBJ2-7, with D possibly being TRBD2 (5 bases). The CDR3 totals 14 residues. Trimming cost V 4 bases and J 1 base, with 11 bases left between them. The germline V gene has CDR1 SGHTA and CDR2 FQGNSA. This CDR3 reads CASSSAALSYEQYF. CDR3 nucleotide sequence: TGTGCCAGCAGCTCAGCGGCATTATCCTACGAGCAGTACTTC.

As regards this clone: Other DNA sequences in the sample encode the same CDR3. J is TRBJ2-1 and V is TRBV9, with TRBD2 identical over 7 bases. CDR3 size: 15 residues. V trimming: 0 bases; J trimming: 4 bases; junction bases outside the gene matches: 4. In germline, CDR1 is SGDLS, CDR2 YYNGEE. Here the CDR3 reads CASSVAGGSYNEQFF. For the CDR3, the DNA is TGTGCCAGCAGCGTAGCTGGCGGGAGTTACAATGAGCAGTTCTTC.

V and J are TRBV14 and TRBJ2-1; D perhaps matches TRBD2 (5 bases). The CDR3 extends over 12 amino acids. Trimming took 4 bases from V and 9 from J, leaving 10 bases between them. Germline V lookup: CDR1 SGHDN, CDR2 FVKESK. CDR3 sequence (DNA): TGTGCCAGCAGCCCGCTAGCAGGTGAGCAGTTCTTC. This encodes CASSPLAGEQFF.

With respect to this clone: This same CDR3 is encoded by further DNA sequences in the sample. This chain joins TRBV19 and TRBJ2-7; D may be TRBD2 (5 bases). Germline loops: CDR1 LNHDA, CDR2 SQIVND (reference sequence). V lost 2 bases and J lost 5, with 7 bases in between. The CDR3 is made up of 12 amino acids. CDR3 bases: TGTGCCAGTAGTATACCCGGGAACGAGCAGTACTTC. Protein: CASSIPGNEQYF.

The gene calls are TRBV12-1 and TRBJ2-3; the D call in the table, TRBD2, was not verified against the DNA. TRBV12-1 is annotated as a pseudogene. CDR3 length: 18 amino acids. The CDR3 region is CASSFAISGRALGDTQYF. The CDR3 DNA follows: TGTGCCAGCAGCTTTGCGATCAGCGGGAGGGCCCTCGGGGATACGCAGTATTTT.

The V and J genes are TRBV14 and TRBJ2-1; tentatively, D is TRBD2 (5 bases). Trimming shortened V by 3 bases and J by 3 bases, and 21 bases separated the two germline ends. The CDR3 length is 18 residues. Germline V CDR1 and CDR2: SGHDN, FVKESK. In nucleotides, the CDR3 is TGTGCCAGCAGCCACGACTACAATGCTGCGGGTTACTACAATGAGCAGTTCTTC. Amino acid sequence: CASSHDYNAAGYYNEQFF.

This chain's CDR3 is CASSFWGDGNGYTF. The CDR3 nucleotides are TGCGCCAGCAGCTTTTGGGGGGACGGGAATGGCTACACCTTC. J is TRBJ1-2 and V is TRBV4-3, with D perhaps matching TRBD1 (5 bases). V was pared by 5 bases and J by 6 bases, with 16 bases between. Germline values: CDR1 LGHNA, CDR2 YSLEER. The CDR3 sequence is 14 residues long.

This clone was picked up one time. The chain is built from TRBV14 and TRBJ2-5; D possibly matches TRBD1 or TRBD2 (5 bases each). CDR1 SGHDN and CDR2 FVKESK come from the germline V gene. Trimming left V 0 bases short and J 0 bases short, with 8 bases between. The CDR3 has 15 amino acids. The CDR3 region has the DNA TGTGCCAGCAGCCAAGAGGGACGGAACCAAGAGACCCAGTACTTC. Amino acid sequence: CASSQEGRNQETQYF.